The next 11 T cell receptor beta chains were all read from a single sample in a study of long-term antiretroviral therapy in people with HIV. Investigators performed immunoSEQ version v3.0 at survey level. Data came from immunoSEQ multiplex PCR; TCRdb stores just in-frame clones and leaves some out. The sample records under 30,000 clones, roughly four fifths being singletons. The sample here was unsorted PBMCs, taken 0.8 years before starting antiretroviral therapy. These receptors were obtained from a man aged 18 to 29 with HIV.

As DNA, the CDR3 is TGTGCCAGCAGCTTAGCGCCCTGGCAGGGTGGAATGAACACTGAAGCTTTCTTT. It specifies CASSLAPWQGGMNTEAFF. The rearrangement joins TRBV7-9 to TRBJ1-1, with D possibly matching TRBD1 (5 bases). Germline CDR1 is SEHNR and CDR2 is FQNEAQ (reference sequence). Trimming removed 0 bases from V and 0 bases from J, with 17 bases in between. This CDR3 region has 18 residues.

Only one count was recorded for this clone. This chain links TRBV5-1 with TRBJ2-5; 9 bases agree with TRBD1. CDR1 and CDR2 (germline): SGHRS, YFSETQ. This CDR3 is built from 13 residues. V lost 4 bases and J lost 5; bases outside the gene matches: 3. In nucleotides, the CDR3 is TGCGCCAGCAGCGGACAGGGGCCGGAGACCCAGTACTTC. Translating it yields CASSGQGPETQYF. Using reference TRBV5-1 and TRBJ2-5 for the parts outside the CDR3, the full variable domain is KAGVTQTPRYLIKTRGQQVTLSCSPISGHRSVSWYQQTPGQGLQFLFEYFSETQRNKGNFPGRFSGRQFSNSRSEMNVSTLELGDSALYLCASSGQGPETQYFGPGTRLLVL.

The chain is built from TRBV30 and TRBJ2-2; D possibly corresponds to TRBD1 (6 bases). The CDR3 has 14 residues. The V gene lost 6 bases and the J gene lost 0 bases, with 11 bases spanning the gap. Germline CDR1 is GTSNPN and CDR2 is SVGIG (reference sequence). The CDR3 sequence: CACWRTANTGELFF. The DNA for the CDR3 is TGTGCCTGTTGGCGGACAGCGAACACCGGGGAGCTGTTTTTT.

This clone was observed once. The junction does not match germline at one end; this may be a read error. The CDR3 spells CASSLTDTQYF. CDR3 DNA sequence: TGTGCCAGCAGCCTAACAGATACGCAGTATTTT. The V and J genes are TRBV7-3 and TRBJ2-3; the D is unclear. The CDR3 has 11 residues. CDR1 and CDR2 from the germline V gene are SGHTA and FQGTGA.

This chain links TRBV27 with TRBJ2-1; 7 positions agree with TRBD2. V shed 3 bases, J shed 4 bases, and the junction held 6 bases outside the gene matches. The CDR3 is made up of 15 amino acids. CDR1 and CDR2 from the germline V gene are MNHEY and SMNVEV (reference sequence). DNA of the CDR3: TGTGCCAGCAGTTTGGGGGGGAGCCAGTACAATGAGCAGTTCTTC. This codes for CASSLGGSQYNEQFF.

The V and J genes are TRBV30 and TRBJ2-2; 7 nucleotides match TRBD1. The V and J ends lost 4 bases and 6 bases, in that order; junction bases with no gene match: 8. The CDR3 contains 14 residues. Per the germline V gene, CDR1 is GTSNPN and CDR2 is SVGIG (reference sequence). The CDR3 is CAWTQGFNAGELFF. Written as DNA, the CDR3 is TGTGCCTGGACACAGGGGTTCAATGCCGGGGAGCTGTTTTTT.

The sample holds one count of this clone. The chain is built from TRBV5-6 and TRBJ2-2, with D unclear. Trimming pared 1 base from V and 6 bases from J, leaving 10 bases between. This CDR3 is 14 amino acids long. Germline assignment: CDR1 SGHDT and CDR2 YYEEEE. CDR3 sequence reads: CASSLLAPAGELFF. CDR3 nucleotide sequence: TGTGCCAGCAGCTTGTTAGCCCCTGCCGGGGAGCTGTTTTTT.

The V call is TRBV18, the J call TRBJ2-4; D might be TRBD1 or TRBD2, each matching 6 bases. CDR1 and CDR2 from the germline V gene are KGHSH and LQKENI. The CDR3 covers 18 residues. V gave up 3 bases and J gave up 0 bases, with 18 bases separating them. The CDR3 bases are TGTGCCAGCTCACCGCGCAAACAGGGAGGAGGAGCCAAAAACATTCAGTACTTC. Its protein is CASSPRKQGGGAKNIQYF.

The gene calls are TRBV19 and TRBJ1-1; maybe TRBD1 (5 bases). The germline CDR1 and CDR2 sequences are LNHDA and SQIVND (reference sequence). V lost 2 bases to trimming and J lost 1 base, with 14 bases between them. CDR3 length equals 16 residues. CDR3 nucleotide sequence: TGTGCCAGTAGTATACTGGCCGGGGCGAAGAACACTGAAGCTTTCTTT. Its translation: CASSILAGAKNTEAFF.

The chain is built from TRBV30 and TRBJ1-2; the match to TRBD1 covers 10 bases. The CDR3 is 17 residues long. The ends lost 3 bases at V and 4 bases at J; junction bases unmatched: 14. The germline CDR1 and CDR2 sequences are GTSNPN and SVGIG (reference sequence). Written as DNA, the CDR3 is TGTGCCTGGAGAACCGGACAGGGGGAAATTTACTTCTATGGCTACACCTTC. It encodes CAWRTGQGEIYFYGYTF.

The rearrangement links TRBV20-1 to TRBJ1-1; a weak D match, TRBD1 (5 bases). The CDR3 has 11 residues. The V end was cut by 5 bases, the J end by 7 bases, with 11 bases between. Germline CDR1 and CDR2: DFQATT and SNEGSKA (reference sequence). CDR3 sequence (DNA): TGCAGTGCTGAAAGACAGTTTGAAGCTTTCTTT. Translated, it gives CSAERQFEAFF.